One and the same sample provided the 8 T cell receptor beta chains below, sequenced in a study of blood T cell repertoires in COVID-19. Produced via immunoSEQ multiplex PCR; TCRdb's table is partial and in-frame only. The top ten clones hold 1.5% to 2% of a sample with 150,000 to 160,000 clones, roughly 78% of them seen once. Sequencing input: peripheral blood. The receptors derive from a man of 80 years or more with acute or convalescent COVID-19.

The J gene is TRBJ2-3, the V gene TRBV7-3, with D possibly being TRBD2 (7 bases). The CDR3 contains 15 residues. Trimming cost V 1 base and J 4 bases, with 12 bases left between them. CDR1 SGHTA and CDR2 FQGTGA come from the germline V gene. CDR3 sequence (DNA): TGTGCCAGCAGCTTAAGCGGGGGCAGGGCAGATACGCAGTATTTT. Amino acids: CASSLSGGRADTQYF.

The chain uses TRBV19 and TRBJ2-7; D is perhaps TRBD1 (6 bases). This CDR3 is 13 amino acids long. Trimming stripped 4 bases from V and 3 bases from J, with 10 bases between. Per germline, CDR1 LNHDA and CDR2 SQIVND (reference sequence). The CDR3 coding sequence is TGTGCCAGTAGTACCGAGGACAGCTACGAGCAGTACTTC. Its translation is CASSTEDSYEQYF. The full variable domain, with the rest looked up from reference TRBV19 and TRBJ2-7, is DGGITQSPKYLFRKEGQNVTLSCEQNLNHDAMYWYRQDPGQGLRLIYYSQIVNDFQKGDIAEGYSVSREKKESFPLTVTSAQKNPTAFYLCASSTEDSYEQYFGPGTRLTVT.

The chain has TRBV5-1 and TRBJ2-5, with D possibly TRBD1 on 5 matching bases. In germline, CDR1 is SGHRS, CDR2 YFSETQ. The CDR3 runs 13 residues. The germline V and J ends were trimmed by 5 bases and 1 base, with 9 bases remaining between them. Here the CDR3 DNA reads TGCGCCAGCAGACAAGGGGCCCAAGAGACCCAGTACTTC. Protein: CASRQGAQETQYF.

The chain links TRBV5-5 to TRBJ1-2; 11 bases map to TRBD1. Per germline, CDR1 SGHKS and CDR2 YYEKEE (reference sequence). The V and J ends lost 6 bases and 8 bases, in that order; junction bases with no gene match: 6. This CDR3 comprises 13 residues. The CDR3 spells CASTRTGGPGYTF. The CDR3, as DNA: TGTGCCAGCACCCGGACAGGGGGCCCCGGCTACACCTTC.

The chain is built from TRBV15 and TRBJ1-1, with D perhaps matching TRBD1 (5 bases). The CDR3 spans 13 residues. Trimming pared 0 bases from V and 8 bases from J, leaving 10 bases between. Germline values: CDR1 LNHNV, CDR2 YYDKDF (reference sequence). This chain's CDR3 is CATSRDKGLEAFF. CDR3 in DNA: TGTGCCACCAGCAGAGATAAGGGGCTAGAAGCTTTCTTT. The variable domain in full, with the rest retrieved from reference TRBV15 and TRBJ1-1, is DAMVIQNPRYQVTQFGKPVTLSCSQTLNHNVMYWYQQKSSQAPKLLFHYYDKDFNNEADTPDNFQSRRPNTSFCFLDIRSPGLGDTAMYLCATSRDKGLEAFFGQGTRLTVV.

The rearrangement links TRBV5-1 to TRBJ2-3; 8 bases are shared with TRBD1. Germline trimming cut 0 bases from V and 6 bases from J; bases unmatched to any gene: 0. The CDR3 covers 13 residues. Germline V gives CDR1 SGHRS, CDR2 YFSETQ. The CDR3 spells CASSLGQGDTQYF. In nucleotides, the CDR3 is TGCGCCAGCAGCTTGGGACAGGGGGATACGCAGTATTTT.

The chain couples TRBV3-1 (or the pseudogene TRBV3-2) to TRBJ2-5; D remains unclear. CDR3 size: 13 residues. The ends were cut back, 0 bases at V and 4 bases at J, with 6 bases in the middle. In germline, CDR1 is LGHDT, CDR2 YNNKEL (reference sequence). CDR3 sequence reads: CASSQEYRETQYF. The CDR3, as DNA: TGTGCCAGCAGCCAAGAGTATCGAGAGACCCAGTACTTC.

The rearrangement uses TRBV5-8 and TRBJ1-2; 7 bases match TRBD1. The trim removed 4 bases at V and 0 bases at J, leaving 6 bases unmatched. This CDR3 contains 15 residues. CDR1 and CDR2 (germline): SGHTS, YDEGEE. CDR3 in DNA: TGTGCCAGCAGCCGGACAGGACTGACTAACTATGGCTACACCTTC. Protein: CASSRTGLTNYGYTF.